This T cell receptor (beta chain) stems from a study of PD-L1 blockade in urothelial cancer. Study at large: Most patients, about 85% of the roughly 30, were males with bladder-origin cancer.

Profiling relied on immunoSEQ multiplex PCR, and the TCRdb table lists in-frame clones only, not all of them. Of some 67,000 clones detected, roughly nine tenths appear once; the ten largest clones hold roughly 3.3%. Trimming removed 8 bases at V and 7 bases at J, with 15 bases between. The CDR3 consists of 13 residues. CDR1 and CDR2 from the germline V gene are MNHNY and SVGAGI (reference sequence). This sample comprised PBMCs, obtained around atezolizumab (anti-PD-L1) treatment. This chain connects TRBV6-6 to TRBJ1-5; D is unclear. This TCR was sampled from a man in his fifties or sixties with urothelial cancer. CDR3 DNA sequence: TGTGCCAGCGGGAGCCAACCGCAGCAGCCCCAGCATTTT. It specifies CASGSQPQQPQHF.